The entry below gives a single TCR beta chain sequence along with its context. This entry comes from a study of blood T cell repertoires in COVID-19. In the original processing: Nucleated cell number was recorded as an estimate derived from reference gene primer amplification. Clones were read by immunoSEQ multiplex PCR, and TCRdb kept only the in-frame ones, dropping some. V and J calls and clone size come straight from that table; D and trimming were deduced from the DNA. The sample lists 25,000 or so clones, about nine tenths occurring once. CDR1 LGHDT and CDR2 YNNKEL come from the germline V gene (reference sequence). V lost 8 bases to trimming and J lost 5 bases; unmatched junction nucleotides: 7. The CDR3 contains 15 residues.

The chain couples TRBV3-1 (or the pseudogene TRBV3-2) to TRBJ2-2; 11 nucleotides align to TRBD2. The clonotype comes from a human donor in a cohort sampled during active COVID-19. Sequencing was performed on peripheral blood. CDR3 bases: TGTGCCAGCCACGTTAGCGGGGGGGCAACCGGGGAGCTGTTTTTT. Translated: CASHVSGGATGELFF.